The rows below give T cell receptor beta chains drawn from one sample of a study of CD8 T cells in Susac syndrome. Each CDR3 protein is one row after TCRdb ran MiXCR on the immunoSEQ multiplex PCR reads. The repertoire holds over 130,000 distinct CDR3 sequences, with approximately 95% as singletons. Sequencing was performed on CD4+ T cells from PBMCs. Every receptor here comes from a human donor with multiple sclerosis. Both conserved end residues are part of each CDR3. D genes are given only for firm matches. Not all rows give a size; the values are once, few, many and, for expanded clones, a class.

d_call	v_call	clone_size	j_call	cdr3_nt	cdr3_aa
-	TRBV7-9	-	TRBJ1-1	TGTGCCAGCAGCGGAAAGGGCGGCGGGACTGAAGCTTTCTTT	CASSGKGGGTEAFF
-	TRBV3-1	-	TRBJ2-7	TGTGCCAGCAGCCAAGAGGTCAGCTCCTACGAGCAGTACTTC	CASSQEVSSYEQYF
-	TRBV12-3/TRBV12-4	-	TRBJ1-5	TGTGCCAGCAGTTCCAAGTTTGGGGGAAGCAATCAGCCCCAGCATTTT	CASSSKFGGSNQPQHF
TRBD2	TRBV9	-	TRBJ2-2	TGTGCCAGCAGCAGGGGGACTAGCCTAGGGACCGGGGAGCTGTTTTTT	CASSRGTSLGTGELFF
-	TRBV6-5	-	TRBJ1-2	TGTGCCAGCTTATCGGGGGTAGGCGGCTACACCTTC	CASLSGVGGYTF
-	TRBV5-1	-	TRBJ2-5	TGCGCCAGCAGCTTACCGGACATACAAGAGACCCAGTACTTC	CASSLPDIQETQYF
TRBD2	TRBV20-1	once	TRBJ2-3	TGCAGTGCTAGGTCCCTTACACACCTAGCGGGAGCCAGGGATACGCAGTATTTT	CSARSLTHLAGARDTQYF
TRBD1	TRBV28	-	TRBJ2-7	TGTGCCAGCAGCCTAGGGGGCCCGGAGTCCTACGAGCAGTACTTC	CASSLGGPESYEQYF
TRBD2	TRBV7-3	-	TRBJ2-3	TGTGCCAGCAGCGTGGGACAACTAGCGGGGGGCACAGATACGCAGTATTTT	CASSVGQLAGGTDTQYF
-	TRBV9	once	TRBJ1-2	TGTGCCAGCAGCGCCTACCCTTCAAACTATGGCTACACCTTC	CASSAYPSNYGYTF
TRBD2	TRBV7-7	few	TRBJ2-7	TGTGCTAGCAGCTTAGCCAGCGGGAGCTCCTACGAGCAGTACTTC	CASSLASGSSYEQYF
-	TRBV12-3/TRBV12-4	-	TRBJ1-4	TGTGCCAGCAGTCCCCGAGTACAGGGTCATGAAAAACTGTTTTTT	CASSPRVQGHEKLFF
-	TRBV5-1	-	TRBJ2-1	TGCGCCAGCAGCTCGACAGGGAGGCCCACGTACAATGAGCAGTTCTTC	CASSSTGRPTYNEQFF
-	TRBV28	once	TRBJ2-5	TGTGCCAGCACCCGTGGTAGGGAGGAGACCCAGTACTTC	CASTRGREETQYF
TRBD1	TRBV24-1	-	TRBJ1-5	TGTGCCACCGGGGACAGTCGAACAGGGGTCCAGCCCCAGCATTTT	CATGDSRTGVQPQHF
-	TRBV28	-	TRBJ2-1	TGTGCCAGCACGGGCGGGCCTCGCGAGCAGTTCTTC	CASTGGPREQFF
TRBD2	TRBV20-1	-	TRBJ2-3	TGCAGGCCCTGGGCGGGAGGGGCAACAGATACGCAGTATTTT	CRPWAGGATDTQYF
-	TRBV7-8	-	TRBJ1-1	TGTGCCAGCAGCTTTGGACGGTTGAGTTATGAAGCTTTCTTT	CASSFGRLSYEAFF
TRBD1	TRBV15	-	TRBJ1-6	TGTGCCACCAGCAAGCGGACAGGGGGCAATTCACCCCTCCACTTT	CATSKRTGGNSPLHF
-	TRBV20-1	-	TRBJ2-7	TGCAGTGCTAGCCGAGTCGAGCAGTACTTC	CSASRVEQYF
-	TRBV24-1	-	TRBJ1-5	TGTGCCACCTCCGATGCCGGTGGCAATCAGCCCCAGCATTTT	CATSDAGGNQPQHF
TRBD1	TRBV24-1	-	TRBJ2-1	TGTGCCACCAGTGATCCGACAGGGTCAATTTACAATGAGCAGTTCTTC	CATSDPTGSIYNEQFF
-	TRBV3-1	-	TRBJ2-1	TGTGCCAGCAGCCAATCGACACAAACCTACAATGAGCAGTTCTTC	CASSQSTQTYNEQFF
TRBD1	TRBV24-1	-	TRBJ1-1	TGTGCCACCAGTTCTGGACAGGGACAAGCTTTCTTT	CATSSGQGQAFF
TRBD2	TRBV9	-	TRBJ2-7	TGTGCCAGCAGCGTTCTAGCGGGAGGACACTACGAGCAGTACTTC	CASSVLAGGHYEQYF
TRBD2	TRBV20-1	-	TRBJ2-1	TGCAGTGCTAGTAAGACTAGCGGGAGCTTAAGGGATGAGCAGTTCTTC	CSASKTSGSLRDEQFF
-	TRBV5-6	-	TRBJ2-5	TGTGCCAGCAGCTTGCTGGGCAGGGAGTTGGAGACCCAGTACTTC	CASSLLGRELETQYF